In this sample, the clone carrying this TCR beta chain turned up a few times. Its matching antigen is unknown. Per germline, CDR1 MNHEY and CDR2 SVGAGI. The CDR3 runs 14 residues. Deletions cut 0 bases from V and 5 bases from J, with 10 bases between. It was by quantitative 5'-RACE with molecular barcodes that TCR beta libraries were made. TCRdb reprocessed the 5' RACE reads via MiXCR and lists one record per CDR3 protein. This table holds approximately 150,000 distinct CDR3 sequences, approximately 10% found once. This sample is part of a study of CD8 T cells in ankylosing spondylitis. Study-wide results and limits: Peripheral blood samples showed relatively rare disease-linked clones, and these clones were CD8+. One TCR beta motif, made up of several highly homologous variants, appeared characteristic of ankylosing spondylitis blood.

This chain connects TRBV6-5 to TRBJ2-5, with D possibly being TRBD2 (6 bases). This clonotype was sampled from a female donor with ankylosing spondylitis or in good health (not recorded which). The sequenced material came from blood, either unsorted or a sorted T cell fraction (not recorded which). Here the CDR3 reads CASSYSGGVETQYF. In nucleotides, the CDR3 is TGTGCCAGCAGTTACTCTGGCGGGGTGGAGACCCAGTACTTC.